This T cell receptor (beta chain) was recovered during a study of blood T cell repertoires in COVID-19. Whole-study context: Samples taken during acute and convalescent COVID-19 were collected in the United States, Italy and Spain. The analysed material was cDNA or gDNA that came from T cells, B-cell-depleted T cells, or PBMCs.

In the original processing: Quantification of nucleated cells was approximated via reference gene primer amplification. Sequencing was performed with immunoSEQ multiplex PCR; in TCRdb, only in-frame clones are kept and a portion is missing. V and J calls and clone size are those listed in that table; D and trimming were worked out from the DNA. The table records about 200,000 clones, approximately 84% of them present only once. The CDR3 covers 14 residues. V gave up 7 bases and J gave up 3 bases, with 16 bases separating them. CDR1 and CDR2 from the germline V gene are SQVTM and ANQGSEA. The material sequenced was peripheral blood. This clonotype originated in a man over 45 with acute or convalescent COVID-19. The V and J genes are TRBV29-1 and TRBJ1-3; D is unresolved. CDR3 in DNA: TGCAGCGCCTCAACCGGGTCGGGTGGAAACACCATATATTTT. It encodes CSASTGSGGNTIYF. Full variable domain (rest looked up from reference TRBV29-1 and TRBJ1-3): SAVISQKPSRDICQRGTSLTIQCQVDSQVTMMFWYRQQPGQSLTLIATANQGSEATYESGFVIDKFPISRPNLTFSTLTVSNMSPEDSSIYLCSASTGSGGNTIYFGEGSWLTVV.